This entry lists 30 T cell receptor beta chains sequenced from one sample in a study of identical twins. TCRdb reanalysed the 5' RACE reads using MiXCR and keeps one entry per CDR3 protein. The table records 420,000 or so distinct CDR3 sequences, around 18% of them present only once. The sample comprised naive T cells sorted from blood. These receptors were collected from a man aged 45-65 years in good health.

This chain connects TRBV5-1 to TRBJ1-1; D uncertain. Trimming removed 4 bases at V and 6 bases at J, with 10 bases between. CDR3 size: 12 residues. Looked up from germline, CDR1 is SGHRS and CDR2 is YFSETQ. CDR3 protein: CASSEQGAEAFF. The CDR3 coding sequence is TGCGCCAGCAGCGAACAAGGAGCTGAAGCTTTCTTT.

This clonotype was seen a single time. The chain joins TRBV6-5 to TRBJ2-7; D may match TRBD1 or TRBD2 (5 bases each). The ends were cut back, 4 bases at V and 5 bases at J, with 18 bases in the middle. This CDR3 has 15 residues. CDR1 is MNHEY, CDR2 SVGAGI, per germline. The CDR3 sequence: CASSWGLDTLDEQYF. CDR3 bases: TGTGCCAGCAGTTGGGGGTTGGACACGCTCGACGAGCAGTACTTC.

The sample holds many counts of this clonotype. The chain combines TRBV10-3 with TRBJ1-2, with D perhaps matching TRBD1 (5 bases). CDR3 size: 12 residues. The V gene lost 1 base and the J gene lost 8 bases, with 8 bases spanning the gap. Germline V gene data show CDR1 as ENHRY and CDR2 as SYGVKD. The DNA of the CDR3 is TGTGCCATCAGTGAGTTCGGACAAGGCTACACCTTC. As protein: CAISEFGQGYTF.

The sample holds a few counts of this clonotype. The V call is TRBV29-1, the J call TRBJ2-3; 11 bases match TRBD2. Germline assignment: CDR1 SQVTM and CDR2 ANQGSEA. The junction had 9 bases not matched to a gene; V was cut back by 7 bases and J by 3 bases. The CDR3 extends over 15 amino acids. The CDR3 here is CSAARTSGSTDTQYF. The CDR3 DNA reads TGCAGCGCGGCACGTACTAGCGGGAGTACAGATACGCAGTATTTT.

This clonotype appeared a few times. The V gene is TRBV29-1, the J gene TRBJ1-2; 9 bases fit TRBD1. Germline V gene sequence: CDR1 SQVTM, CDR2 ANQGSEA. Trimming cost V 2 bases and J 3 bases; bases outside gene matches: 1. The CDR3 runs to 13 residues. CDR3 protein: CSVERTGDYGYTF. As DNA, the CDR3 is TGCAGCGTTGAAAGGACAGGGGACTATGGCTACACCTTC.

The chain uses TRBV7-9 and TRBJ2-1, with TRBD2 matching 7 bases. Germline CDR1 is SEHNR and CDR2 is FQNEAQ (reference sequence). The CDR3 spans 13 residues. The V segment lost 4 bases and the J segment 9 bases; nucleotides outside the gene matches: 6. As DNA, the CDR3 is TGTGCCAGCAGCTCCCCTAGCGGTATTGAGCAGTTCTTC. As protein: CASSSPSGIEQFF.

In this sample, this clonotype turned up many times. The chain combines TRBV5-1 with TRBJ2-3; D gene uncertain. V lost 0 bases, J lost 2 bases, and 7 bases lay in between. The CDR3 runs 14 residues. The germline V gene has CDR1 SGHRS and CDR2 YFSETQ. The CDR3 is CASSLGQYTDTQYF. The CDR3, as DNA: TGCGCCAGCAGCTTGGGGCAGTACACAGATACGCAGTATTTT.

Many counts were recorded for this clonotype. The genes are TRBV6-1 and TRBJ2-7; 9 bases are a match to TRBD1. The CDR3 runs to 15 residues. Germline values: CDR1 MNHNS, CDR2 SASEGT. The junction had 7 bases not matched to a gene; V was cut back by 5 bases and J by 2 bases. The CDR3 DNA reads TGTGCCAGCAGTAGACCCGGGACAGGGACCTACGAGCAGTACTTC. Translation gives CASSRPGTGTYEQYF.

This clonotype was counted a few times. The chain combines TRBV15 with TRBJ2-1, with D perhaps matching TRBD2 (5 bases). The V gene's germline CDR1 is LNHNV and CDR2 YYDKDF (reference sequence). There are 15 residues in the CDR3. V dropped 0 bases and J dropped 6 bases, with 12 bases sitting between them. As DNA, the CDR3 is TGTGCCACCAGCAGAGAGGTCTACGGGGTCAATGAGCAGTTCTTC. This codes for CATSREVYGVNEQFF.

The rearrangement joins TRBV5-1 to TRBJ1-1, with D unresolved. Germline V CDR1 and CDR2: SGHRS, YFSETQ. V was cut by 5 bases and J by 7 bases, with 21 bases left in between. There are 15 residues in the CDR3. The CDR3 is CASSSRATDKNEAFF. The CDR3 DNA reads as TGCGCCAGCAGTTCGAGGGCCACGGATAAGAATGAAGCTTTCTTT.

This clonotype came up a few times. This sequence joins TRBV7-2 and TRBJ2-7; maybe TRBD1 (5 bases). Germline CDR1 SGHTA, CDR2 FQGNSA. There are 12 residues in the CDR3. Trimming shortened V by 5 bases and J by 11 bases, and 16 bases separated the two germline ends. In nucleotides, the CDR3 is TGTGCCAGCAGCCTTCATACAGGTTCGGAGTACTTC. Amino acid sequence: CASSLHTGSEYF.

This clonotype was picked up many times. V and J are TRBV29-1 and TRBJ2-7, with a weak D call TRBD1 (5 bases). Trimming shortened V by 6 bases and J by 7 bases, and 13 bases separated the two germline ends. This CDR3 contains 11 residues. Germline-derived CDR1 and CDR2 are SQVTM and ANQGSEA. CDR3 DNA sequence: TGCAGCGTGAGGACACTTAGGGAGCAGTACTTC. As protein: CSVRTLREQYF.

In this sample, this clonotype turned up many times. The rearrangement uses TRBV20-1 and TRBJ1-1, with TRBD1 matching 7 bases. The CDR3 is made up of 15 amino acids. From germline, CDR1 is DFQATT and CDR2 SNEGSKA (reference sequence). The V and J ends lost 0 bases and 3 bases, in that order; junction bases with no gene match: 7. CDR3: CSARDARGTDTEAFF. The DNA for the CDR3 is TGCAGTGCTAGAGATGCCAGGGGGACGGACACTGAAGCTTTCTTT.

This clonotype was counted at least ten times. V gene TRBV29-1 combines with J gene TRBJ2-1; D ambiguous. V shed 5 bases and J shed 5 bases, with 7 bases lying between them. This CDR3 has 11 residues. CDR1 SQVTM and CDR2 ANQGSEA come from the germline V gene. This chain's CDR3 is CSVWPHNEQFF. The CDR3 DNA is TGCAGCGTTTGGCCGCACAATGAGCAGTTCTTC.

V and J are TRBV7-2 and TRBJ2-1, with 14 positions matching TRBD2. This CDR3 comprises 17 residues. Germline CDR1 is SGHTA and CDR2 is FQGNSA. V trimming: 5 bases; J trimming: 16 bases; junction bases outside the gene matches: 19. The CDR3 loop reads CASSTLPGLAGDKTLFF. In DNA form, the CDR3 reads TGTGCCAGCAGCACCCTCCCGGGACTAGCGGGAGACAAGACCCTTTTCTTC.

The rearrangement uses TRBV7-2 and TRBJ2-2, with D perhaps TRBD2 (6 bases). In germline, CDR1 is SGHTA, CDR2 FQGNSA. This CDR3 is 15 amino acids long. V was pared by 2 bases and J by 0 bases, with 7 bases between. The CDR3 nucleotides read TGTGCCAGCAGCTTACGACTAGCGAACACCGGGGAGCTGTTTTTT. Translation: CASSLRLANTGELFF.

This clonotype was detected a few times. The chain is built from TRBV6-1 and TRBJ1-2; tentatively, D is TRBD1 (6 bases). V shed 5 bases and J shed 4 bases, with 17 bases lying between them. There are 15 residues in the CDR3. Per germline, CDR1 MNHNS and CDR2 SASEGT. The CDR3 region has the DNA TGTGCCAGCAGTACCCGGGACACCGGGCTCTATGGCTACACCTTC. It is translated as CASSTRDTGLYGYTF.

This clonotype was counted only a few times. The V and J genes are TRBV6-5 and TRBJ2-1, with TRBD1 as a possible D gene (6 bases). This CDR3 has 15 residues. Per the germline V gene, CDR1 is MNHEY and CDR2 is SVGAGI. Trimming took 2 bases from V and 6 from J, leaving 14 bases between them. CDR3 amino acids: CASSYGRIRGNEQFF. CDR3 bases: TGTGCCAGCAGTTACGGGCGTATCAGGGGCAATGAGCAGTTCTTC.

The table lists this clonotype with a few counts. This CDR3 reads CASTARQHSYEQYF. The CDR3 DNA follows: TGTGCCAGCACTGCCCGACAGCACTCCTACGAGCAGTACTTC. The rearrangement joins TRBV6-1 to TRBJ2-7; a possible D gene is TRBD1 (5 bases). Germline V CDR1 and CDR2: MNHNS, SASEGT. The CDR3 contains 14 residues. V lost 7 bases and J 0 bases, leaving 13 bases between the germline ends.

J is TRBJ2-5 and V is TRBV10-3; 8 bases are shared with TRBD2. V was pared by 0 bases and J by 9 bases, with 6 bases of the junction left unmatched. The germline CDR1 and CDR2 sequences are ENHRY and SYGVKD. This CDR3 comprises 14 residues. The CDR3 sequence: CAISESAGRGAQYF. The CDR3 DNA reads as TGTGCCATCAGTGAGTCGGCAGGGCGGGGGGCCCAGTACTTC.

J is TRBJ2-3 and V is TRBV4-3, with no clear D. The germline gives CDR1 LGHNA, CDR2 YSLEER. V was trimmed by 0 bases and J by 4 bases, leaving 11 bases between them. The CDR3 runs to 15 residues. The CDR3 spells CASSQEYSTSDTQYF. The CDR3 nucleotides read TGCGCCAGCAGCCAAGAATACAGCACGTCAGATACGCAGTATTTT.

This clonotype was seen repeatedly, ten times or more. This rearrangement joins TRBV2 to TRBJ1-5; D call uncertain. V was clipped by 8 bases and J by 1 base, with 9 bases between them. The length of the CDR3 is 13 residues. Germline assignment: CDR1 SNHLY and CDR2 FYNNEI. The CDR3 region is CASSMNSNQPQHF. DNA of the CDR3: TGTGCCAGCTCGATGAACAGCAATCAGCCCCAGCATTTT.

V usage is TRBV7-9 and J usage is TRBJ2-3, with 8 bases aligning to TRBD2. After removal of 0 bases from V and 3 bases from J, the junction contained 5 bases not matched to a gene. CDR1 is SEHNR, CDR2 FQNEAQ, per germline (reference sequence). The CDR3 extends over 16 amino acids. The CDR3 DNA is TGTGCCAGCAGCTTAGCCCTTAGCGGGGCGACAGATACGCAGTATTTT. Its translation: CASSLALSGATDTQYF.

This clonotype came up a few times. The CDR3 DNA reads as TGCAGTGCTAGCGGGTGGGAATATGGTGAGCAGTTCTTC. Translating gives CSASGWEYGEQFF. This chain joins TRBV20-1 and TRBJ2-1; no clear D gene. The CDR3 covers 13 residues. With 3 bases removed from V and 9 bases from J, the gap between germline ends came to 15 bases. In germline, CDR1 is DFQATT, CDR2 SNEGSKA (reference sequence).

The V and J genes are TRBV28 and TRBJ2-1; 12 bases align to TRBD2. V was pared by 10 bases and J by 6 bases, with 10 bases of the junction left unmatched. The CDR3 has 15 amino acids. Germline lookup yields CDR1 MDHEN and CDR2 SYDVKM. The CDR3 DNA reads TGTGCCACCCTGACTAGCGGGAGTAGGCGCAATGAGCAGTTCTTC. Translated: CATLTSGSRRNEQFF.

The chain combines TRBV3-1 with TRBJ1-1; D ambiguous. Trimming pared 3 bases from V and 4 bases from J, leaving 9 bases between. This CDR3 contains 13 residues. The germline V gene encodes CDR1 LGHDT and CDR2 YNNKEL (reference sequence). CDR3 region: CASSQTWSTEAFF. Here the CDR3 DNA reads TGTGCCAGCAGCCAGACGTGGAGCACTGAAGCTTTCTTT.

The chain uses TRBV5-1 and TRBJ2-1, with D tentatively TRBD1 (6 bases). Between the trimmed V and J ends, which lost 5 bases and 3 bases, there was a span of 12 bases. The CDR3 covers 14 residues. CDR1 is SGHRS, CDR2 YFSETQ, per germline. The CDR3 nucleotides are TGCGCCAGCAGTGCCACAGGGTACTACAATGAGCAGTTCTTC. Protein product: CASSATGYYNEQFF. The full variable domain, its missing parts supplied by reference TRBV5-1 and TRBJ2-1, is KAGVTQTPRYLIKTRGQQVTLSCSPISGHRSVSWYQQTPGQGLQFLFEYFSETQRNKGNFPGRFSGRQFSNSRSEMNVSTLELGDSALYLCASSATGYYNEQFFGPGTRLTVL.

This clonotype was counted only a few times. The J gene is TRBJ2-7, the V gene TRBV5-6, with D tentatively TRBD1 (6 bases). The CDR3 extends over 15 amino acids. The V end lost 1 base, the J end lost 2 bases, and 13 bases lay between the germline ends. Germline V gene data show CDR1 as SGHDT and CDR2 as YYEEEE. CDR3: CASSLTRTVTYEQYF. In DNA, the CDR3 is TGTGCCAGCAGCTTGACCCGGACAGTGACCTACGAGCAGTACTTC.

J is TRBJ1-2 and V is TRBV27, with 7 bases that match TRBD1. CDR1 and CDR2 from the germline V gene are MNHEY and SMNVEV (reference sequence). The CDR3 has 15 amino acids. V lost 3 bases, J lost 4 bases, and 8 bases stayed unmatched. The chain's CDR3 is CASSFSLGTAYGYTF. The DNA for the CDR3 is TGTGCCAGCAGTTTTTCCTTGGGGACAGCCTATGGCTACACCTTC.

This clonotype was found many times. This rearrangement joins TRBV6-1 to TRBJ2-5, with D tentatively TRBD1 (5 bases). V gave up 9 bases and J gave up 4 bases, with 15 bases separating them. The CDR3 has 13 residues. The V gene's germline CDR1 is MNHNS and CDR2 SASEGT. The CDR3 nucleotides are TGTGCCAGTTCAAAGCAGGGCAGAGAGACCCAGTACTTC. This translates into CASSKQGRETQYF.